This is a list of T cell receptor beta chains from one sample in a study of regulatory T cells in long-lasting Graves disease. A single record per CDR3 protein comes from TCRdb applying MiXCR to the multiplex PCR reads. This sample yields around 450,000 distinct CDR3 sequences, of which 20% to 25% are seen a single time; about 6.6% belongs to the top ten. Here the sequenced sample was peripheral blood mononuclear cells (PBMCs), taken when the disease was refractory, from a patient treated with antithyroid drugs. The receptors were sampled from a female donor with Graves disease. CDR3s include the opening cysteine and the closing phenylalanine or tryptophan. The D gene is left open where the match is weak. Size values are once, few and many counts, or a class for expanded clones, and some rows have none.

d_gene,abundance,j_gene,v_gene,CDR3aa,CDR3nt
-,few,TRBJ1-1,TRBV20-1,CSARAPWGTDEAFF,TGCAGTGCTAGGGCCCCTTGGGGGACGGATGAAGCTTTCTTT
-,many,TRBJ1-5,TRBV3-1,CASRMGVNQPQHF,TGTGCCAGCAGAATGGGTGTAAATCAGCCCCAGCATTTT
TRBD2,-,TRBJ2-7,TRBV3-1,CASSQDLLAGSYEQYF,TGTGCCAGCAGCCAAGATCTCCTAGCGGGCTCCTACGAGCAGTACTTC
TRBD2,few,TRBJ2-7,TRBV4-2,CASSQEGLASREQYF,TGTGCCAGCAGCCAAGAAGGACTAGCGTCGAGGGAGCAGTACTTC
-,many,TRBJ1-1,TRBV24-1,CATSGGVNTEAFF,TGTGCCACCAGTGGGGGGGTCAACACTGAAGCTTTCTTT
-,many,TRBJ2-2,TRBV6-1,CASRRGRGPNTGELFF,TGTGCCAGCAGACGGGGGAGGGGGCCGAACACCGGGGAGCTGTTTTTT
TRBD1,many,TRBJ1-1,TRBV27,CASLGGQVNTEAFF,TGTGCCAGCCTTGGAGGACAGGTTAACACTGAAGCTTTCTTT
TRBD1,many,TRBJ2-7,TRBV19,CATAGQGLSEQYF,TGTGCCACTGCGGGACAGGGCCTGTCCGAGCAGTACTTC
-,few,TRBJ2-7,TRBV5-1,CASTEQGLPYEQYF,TGCGCCAGCACTGAACAGGGCCTCCCCTACGAGCAGTACTTC
-,many,TRBJ1-2,TRBV28,CASSFSRVHPGGPSGRGGYTF,TGTGCCAGCAGTTTTTCTCGTGTCCATCCGGGGGGCCCGTCCGGAAGAGGAGGCTACACCTTC
TRBD2,few,TRBJ2-7,TRBV7-9,CASSLAAGTSGAYEQYF,TGTGCCAGCAGCTTAGCAGCCGGGACTAGCGGTGCCTACGAGCAGTACTTC
TRBD2,few,TRBJ2-5,TRBV12-3/TRBV12-4,CASSFEFGLAGDF,TGTGCCAGCAGTTTCGAATTTGGACTAGCGGGGGACTTC
-,-,TRBJ1-5,TRBV19,CASSSLLVQPQHF,TGTGCCAGTAGTTCCTTATTAGTGCAGCCCCAGCATTTT